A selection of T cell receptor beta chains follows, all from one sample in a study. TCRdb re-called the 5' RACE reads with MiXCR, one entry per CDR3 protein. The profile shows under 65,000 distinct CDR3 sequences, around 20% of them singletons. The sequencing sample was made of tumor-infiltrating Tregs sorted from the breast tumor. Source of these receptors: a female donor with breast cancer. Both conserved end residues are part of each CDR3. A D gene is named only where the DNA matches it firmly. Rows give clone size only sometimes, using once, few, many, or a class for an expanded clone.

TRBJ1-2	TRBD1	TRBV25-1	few	TGTGCCAGCAGTGGCGCGACAGGGAAGTCCCTTTCCTATGGCTACACCTTC	CASSGATGKSLSYGYTF
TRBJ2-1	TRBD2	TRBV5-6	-	TGTGCCAGCAGCTGGGACCCTAGCGGGAGAAGGAATGAGCAGTTCTTC	CASSWDPSGRRNEQFF
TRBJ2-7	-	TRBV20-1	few	TGCAGTGCTAGAAAGTCCTCCTACGAGCAGTACTTC	CSARKSSYEQYF
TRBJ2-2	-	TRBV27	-	TGTGCCAGCAGTTTTCAGACAGCGACCGGGGAGCTGTTTTTT	CASSFQTATGELFF
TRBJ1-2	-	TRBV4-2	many	TGTGCCAGCAGCCAGGCCGGGACAATGAGAGCGGGAGGCTACACCTTC	CASSQAGTMRAGGYTF
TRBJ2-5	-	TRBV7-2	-	TGTGCCAGCAGCTTACCAGCGGCAGGGGTAGAGACCCAGTACTTC	CASSLPAAGVETQYF
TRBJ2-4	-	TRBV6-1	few	TGTGCCAGCAGTGAACTAGGGACTAAAAACATTCAGTACTTC	CASSELGTKNIQYF
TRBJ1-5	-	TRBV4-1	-	TGCGCCAGCAGCCAAGAGGAGGTTGATCAGCCCCAGCATTTT	CASSQEEVDQPQHF
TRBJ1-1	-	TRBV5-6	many	TGTGCCAGCAGCCGACACTTGAACACTGAAGCTTTCTTT	CASSRHLNTEAFF
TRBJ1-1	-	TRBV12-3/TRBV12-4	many	TGTGCCAGCAGTTTACGACAGTCATCATCAGCTTTCTTT	CASSLRQSSSAFF
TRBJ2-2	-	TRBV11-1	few	TGTGCCAGCAGCTTAGCGGTGGGTGCCGGGGAGCTGTTTTTT	CASSLAVGAGELFF
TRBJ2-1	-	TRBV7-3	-	TGTGCCAGCAGCCCCCAGGAGCCGTATGAGCAGTTCTTC	CASSPQEPYEQFF
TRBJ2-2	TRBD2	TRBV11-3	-	TGTGCCAGCAGCAAAGTAGCGGGGTCGAACACCGGGGAGCTGTTTTTT	CASSKVAGSNTGELFF
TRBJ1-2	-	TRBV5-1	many	TGCGCCAGCAGCTTTGGGGTTAACTATGGCTACACCTTC	CASSFGVNYGYTF
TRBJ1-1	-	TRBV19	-	TGTGCCAGCACACCGTCGACAGGTCCGGGTGCTTTCTTT	CASTPSTGPGAFF
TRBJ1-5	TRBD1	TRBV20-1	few	TGCAGTGCTAGAGATCAGGGGGCTCAGCCCCAGCATTTT	CSARDQGAQPQHF
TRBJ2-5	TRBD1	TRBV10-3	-	TGTGCCATCAGTGAGAGTATTGTGAAGGACAGGGGGCTGGAGACCCAGTACTTC	CAISESIVKDRGLETQYF
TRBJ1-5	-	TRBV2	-	TGTGCCAGCAGTGAGCTCAGGGGCAATCAGCCCCAGCATTTT	CASSELRGNQPQHF
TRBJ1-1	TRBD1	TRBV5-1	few	TGCGCCAGCAGCCATAGGACAGGGGCGGTCGAGACTGAAGCTTTCTTT	CASSHRTGAVETEAFF
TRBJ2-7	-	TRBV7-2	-	TGTGCCAGCAGCTTAGGCGGCCTGGGGCGGACCCCGGGCTACGAGCAGTACTTC	CASSLGGLGRTPGYEQYF
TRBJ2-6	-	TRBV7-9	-	TGTGCCAGCACCGAACAGATGACGTCTGGGGCCAACGTCCTGACTTTC	CASTEQMTSGANVLTF
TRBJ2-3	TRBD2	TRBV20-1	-	TGCAGTGCTAGAGATCAAGCGGGAGGGCCTCAGAGCACAGATACGCAGTATTTT	CSARDQAGGPQSTDTQYF
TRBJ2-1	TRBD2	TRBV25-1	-	TGTGCCAGCAGCGATCGGGCTAGCGGGAATGATGAGCAGTTCTTC	CASSDRASGNDEQFF
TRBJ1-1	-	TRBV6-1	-	TGTGCCAGCGACCGTCGGGGCACTGAAGCTTTCTTT	CASDRRGTEAFF
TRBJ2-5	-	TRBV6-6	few	TGTGCCAGCTCCCGCGGGGAGCAAGAGACCCAGTACTTC	CASSRGEQETQYF
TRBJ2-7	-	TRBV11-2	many	TGTGCCAGCAGCTTAGGACAAACAACTACCTACGAGCAGTACTTC	CASSLGQTTTYEQYF
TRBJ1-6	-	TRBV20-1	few	TGCAGTGCTAGAGTGGGGGGTGGAGGCCGAGGGAATTCACCCCTCCACTTT	CSARVGGGGRGNSPLHF
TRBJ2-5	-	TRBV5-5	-	TGTGCCAGCAGCGGGGACATCTCTAGGGAGACCCAGTACTTC	CASSGDISRETQYF
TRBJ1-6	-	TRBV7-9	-	TGTGCCAGCAGCTTAGATGGGACGGCCGGCTCACCCCTCCACTTT	CASSLDGTAGSPLHF
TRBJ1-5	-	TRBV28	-	TGTGCCAGCAGGAGTGTCTTAGGGGGAAGCAATCAGCCCCAGCATTTT	CASRSVLGGSNQPQHF
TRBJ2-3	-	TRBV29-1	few	TGCAGCGTCGCCGGGAGTCCACCAGATGCGCAGTATTTT	CSVAGSPPDAQYF
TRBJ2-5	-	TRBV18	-	TGTGCCAGCTCACGTGCAGAAGTCCAAGAGACCCAGTACTTC	CASSRAEVQETQYF
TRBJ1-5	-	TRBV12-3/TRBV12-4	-	TGTGCCAGCAGTTTAGCGGGCGGGTCCAGCAATCAGCCCCAGCATTTT	CASSLAGGSSNQPQHF
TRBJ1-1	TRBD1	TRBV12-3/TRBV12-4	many	TGTGCCAGCAGTCCGAGACAGGGAAGGAACACTGAAGCTTTCTTT	CASSPRQGRNTEAFF